This T cell receptor beta chain was profiled in a study of cytomegalovirus exposure and HLA in healthy donors. Study observations and caveats: There were a few CMV-associated chains whose specificity for CMV antigens was confirmed in vitro. Later, an analysis found that TCR clusters from the first cohort tended to co-occur in the 120 validation repertoires.

The validation cohort, a group of more than 95 subjects, included the donors and was separate from the roughly 670-subject first cohort. A word on this clone: Its cognate antigen is unknown.

Libraries were prepared by immunoSEQ multiplex PCR; TCRdb keeps only in-frame clonotypes and omits some of them. In the table there are roughly 220,000 clones, just over 90% of which are singletons. The CDR3 extends over 18 amino acids. Germline trimming cut 3 bases from V and 3 bases from J; bases unmatched to any gene: 7. Germline V gene sequence: CDR1 WSHSY, CDR2 SAAADI. Sequenced sample: PBMCs. The genes are TRBV10-2 and TRBJ2-1, with TRBD2 matching over 14 bases. This TCR came from a woman aged 18-29 years in good health and CMV-seronegative. The CDR3 bases are TGCGCCAGCAGTGAAGAGGGACTAGCGGGAGCGGGCTACAATGAGCAGTTCTTC. As protein: CASSEEGLAGAGYNEQFF.